This T cell receptor (beta chain) originates from a study of cytomegalovirus exposure and HLA in healthy donors. About the study: Clustering assigned 70% to 85% of the approximately 370 genotyped donors to the Caucasian-associated ancestry cluster.

Germline values: CDR1 MNHNS, CDR2 SASEGT. The ends were cut back, 6 bases at V and 0 bases at J, with 9 bases in the middle. The CDR3 loop spans 14 amino acids. The PCR used 60 Vbeta and 13 Jbeta primers. Libraries were prepared by immunoSEQ multiplex PCR; TCRdb keeps only in-frame clonotypes and omits some of them. The profile covers around 150,000 clones, with roughly 80% appearing a single time and 0.95% to 1% taken by the ten largest. Study conclusions and caveats: Most of the CMV-associated TCR beta chains (in a later analysis) appeared to be HLA-restricted. Fewer N-insertions than the roughly 670-donor mean were reportedly shown by an Asian-associated ancestry cluster in a later analysis. Later work showed greater clonal expansion in HLA-associated TCR beta chains than in equally common others.

Concerning this clone: Its antigen is not identified.

Sequenced: PBMCs. This receptor was taken from a girl aged 2-10 years in good health and CMV-seropositive. J is TRBJ1-3 and V is TRBV6-1, with D unresolved. The CDR3 DNA follows: TGTGCCAGCAGATTACTCTACTCTGGAAACACCATATATTTT. This gives the protein CASRLLYSGNTIYF.